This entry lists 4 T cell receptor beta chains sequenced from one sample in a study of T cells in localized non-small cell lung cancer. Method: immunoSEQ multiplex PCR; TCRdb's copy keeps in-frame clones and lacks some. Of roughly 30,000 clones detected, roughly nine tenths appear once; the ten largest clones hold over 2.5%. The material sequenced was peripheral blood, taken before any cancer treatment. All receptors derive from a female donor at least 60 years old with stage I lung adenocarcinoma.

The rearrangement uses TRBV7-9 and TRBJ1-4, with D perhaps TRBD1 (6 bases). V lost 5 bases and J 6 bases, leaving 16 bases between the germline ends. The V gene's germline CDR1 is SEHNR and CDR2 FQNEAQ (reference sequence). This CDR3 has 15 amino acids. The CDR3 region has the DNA TGTGCCAGCAGCAGACCACAGGGTCCGGATGAAAAACTGTTTTTT. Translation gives CASSRPQGPDEKLFF.

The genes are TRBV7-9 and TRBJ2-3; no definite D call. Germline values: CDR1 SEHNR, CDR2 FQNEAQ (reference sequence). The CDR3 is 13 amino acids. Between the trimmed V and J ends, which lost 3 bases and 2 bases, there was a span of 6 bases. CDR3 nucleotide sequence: TGTGCCAGCAGCTTTGCCCTCACAGATACGCAGTATTTT. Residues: CASSFALTDTQYF.

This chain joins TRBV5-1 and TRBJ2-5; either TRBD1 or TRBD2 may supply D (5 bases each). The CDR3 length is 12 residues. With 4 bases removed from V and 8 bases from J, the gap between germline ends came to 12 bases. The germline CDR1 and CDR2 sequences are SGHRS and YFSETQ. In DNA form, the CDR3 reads TGCGCCAGCAGCGAGGTTGGGGGAACCCAGTACTTC. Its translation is CASSEVGGTQYF.

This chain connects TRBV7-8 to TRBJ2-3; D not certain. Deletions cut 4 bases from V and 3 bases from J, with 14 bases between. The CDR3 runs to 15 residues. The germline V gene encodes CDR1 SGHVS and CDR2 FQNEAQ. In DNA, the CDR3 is TGTGCCAGCAGCTACGGACCTTTTAGGACAGATACGCAGTATTTT. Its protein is CASSYGPFRTDTQYF. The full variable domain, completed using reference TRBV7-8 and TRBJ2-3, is GAGVSQSPRYKVAKRGQDVALRCDPISGHVSLFWYQQALGQGPEFLTYFQNEAQLDKSGLPSDRFFAERPEGSVSTLKIQRTQQEDSAVYLCASSYGPFRTDTQYFGPGTRLTVL.